Listed below are T cell receptor beta chains from one sample, sequenced in a study of blood T cell repertoires in COVID-19. Measured with immunoSEQ multiplex PCR; TCRdb has only the in-frame clones, and not every one. The sample contains roughly 380,000 clones, 75% to 90% of which appear only once. Sequencing was done on a sample of peripheral blood. The receptors here all came from a woman younger than 30 with acute or convalescent COVID-19. CDR3s leave out the opening cysteine and the closing phenylalanine or tryptophan. The D gene is left open where the match is weak.

cdr3_length j_call d_call v_call cdr3_aa
13 TRBJ2-6 . TRBV5-8 ASSLKGAGANVLT
12 TRBJ2-7 . TRBV23-1 ASTPPGGGYEQY
11 TRBJ1-1 . TRBV2 ASGGGENTEAF
11 TRBJ2-7 TRBD1 TRBV6-6 ASDGTGDYEQY
11 TRBJ2-7 TRBD1 TRBV25-1 ASSRDRGYEQY
14 TRBJ1-2 TRBD1 TRBV24-1 ATSGNLGQANYGYT
12 TRBJ2-1 . TRBV5-1 ASSLEGKYNEQF
12 TRBJ2-2 . TRBV9 ASRGAVGTGELF
11 TRBJ1-1 TRBD1 TRBV19 ASSLTGGTEAF
16 TRBJ2-1 TRBD1 TRBV7-3 ASSLTTQGIFPYNEQF
12 TRBJ1-1 . TRBV7-9 ASSFQGRGTEAF
13 TRBJ1-1 TRBD1 TRBV28 ASSLWGDRATEAF
12 TRBJ2-3 . TRBV27 ASSLYSTADTQY
11 TRBJ1-1 . TRBV10-3 AVSVAGNTEAF
11 TRBJ2-1 . TRBV4-1 ASSQDHRNEQF
14 TRBJ2-3 TRBD1 TRBV19 ASSPSGTGGTDTQY
12 TRBJ1-5 . TRBV28 ASSVNYSNQPQH
13 TRBJ1-4 . TRBV30 AWRSDWTVNEKLF
13 TRBJ2-2 . TRBV2 ASSRGLLNTGELF
11 TRBJ1-2 TRBD1 TRBV19 ASSSGTDYGYT
13 TRBJ1-2 . TRBV4-1 ASSQGRRTEYGYT
14 TRBJ1-1 . TRBV20-1 SASASGGVLNTEAF
14 TRBJ2-3 TRBD2 TRBV28 ASSSLAGASTDTQY
13 TRBJ1-2 . TRBV2 ASSELPDSHYGYT
12 TRBJ2-7 . TRBV7-8 ASRPLGRTYEQY
15 TRBJ1-1 TRBD1 TRBV3-1/TRBV3-2 ASSQAPGQGMNTEAF
10 TRBJ1-2 . TRBV6-5 ASSWGREGYT
11 TRBJ2-7 . TRBV27 ASSLRGSYEQY
12 TRBJ1-4 TRBD1 TRBV28 ASSTTGDGEKLF
11 TRBJ2-5 . TRBV28 ASSLSRGETQY
12 TRBJ1-2 . TRBV28 ASSPGRELGGYT
10 TRBJ2-7 TRBD1 TRBV10-3 AIRGQSYEQY
14 TRBJ2-3 . TRBV7-3 ASSPTTGLGTDTQY
15 TRBJ2-7 . TRBV27 ASSSIDVYAGSYEQY
14 TRBJ2-7 . TRBV28 ASSPRAIVTSYEQY
15 TRBJ2-7 . TRBV6-1 ASSEGLATELSYEQY
11 TRBJ2-7 TRBD2 TRBV2 ASSGGVLYEQY
17 TRBJ2-4 . TRBV28 ASSYPERGVMGAKNIQY
11 TRBJ2-7 . TRBV7-3 ASSLGLQYEQY
12 TRBJ1-6 . TRBV6-5 ASNPQGKNSPLH
13 TRBJ2-2 . TRBV5-4 ASSIALGNTGELF
11 TRBJ1-4 . TRBV6-5 ASSNRVNEKLF
10 TRBJ1-2 . TRBV25-1 ASSESPGIKT
14 TRBJ1-1 TRBD1 TRBV27 ASSLSWDRVGTEAF
13 TRBJ2-7 . TRBV10-3 AISPHPRNPYEQY
15 TRBJ1-5 . TRBV5-6 ASSLRDSLYSNQPQH
12 TRBJ2-2 . TRBV27 ASSLDRRAGELF
14 TRBJ1-1 . TRBV2 ASREGQLVINTEAF
11 TRBJ1-2 TRBD1 TRBV19 ASTPGQGRGYT
10 TRBJ2-7 . TRBV10-3 ATGMPSYEQY
12 TRBJ2-7 . TRBV5-4 ASSPGTPAGEQY
11 TRBJ2-7 . TRBV6-5 ASSYSLEYEQY
12 TRBJ2-7 . TRBV19 ASSITDSDYEQY
12 TRBJ1-2 TRBD1 TRBV2 ASSAPGQGWGYT